This TCR beta chain was observed in a study of blood T cell repertoires in COVID-19. Sequenced by immunoSEQ multiplex PCR; TCRdb stores in-frame clones only, minus some. This sample yields roughly 280,000 clones, of which 86% are seen a single time; almost 2% belongs to the top ten. The sequenced sample was peripheral blood. The clonotype comes from a man younger than 40 with active or convalescent COVID-19.

CDR3 DNA sequence: TGTGCCTGGACAGGGGGCTCGGGTTCACCCCTCCACTTT. It codes for CAWTGGSGSPLHF. The chain employs TRBV30 and TRBJ1-6; TRBD1 agrees at 8 bases. After removal of 4 bases from V and 9 bases from J, the junction contained 5 bases not matched to a gene. The CDR3 covers 13 residues. CDR1 and CDR2 from the germline V gene are GTSNPN and SVGIG (reference sequence). Full variable domain (missing parts from reference TRBV30 and TRBJ1-6): SQTIHQWPATLVQPVGSPLSLECTVEGTSNPNLYWYRQAAGRGLQLLFYSVGIGQISSEVPQNLSASRPQDRQFILSSKKLLLSDSGFYLCAWTGGSGSPLHFGNGTRLTVT.